The rows below give T cell receptor beta chains drawn from one sample of a study of T cell clonotyping in hematopoietic cell transplantation. Clones were sequenced by immunoSEQ multiplex PCR, and TCRdb holds only the in-frame ones, with some missing. The data show about 76,000 clones, about 96% seen once. Source: peripheral blood mononuclear cells, taken before stem cell transplant. All receptors derive from a woman in her forties or fifties with acute myeloid leukemia. Some clones in this sample may be carry-over from other donors' samples. CDR3s include the opening cysteine and the closing phenylalanine or tryptophan. Each record gives: D gene, clone size, V gene, J gene, CDR3 DNA, CDR3 protein. D genes are given only for firm matches. Expanded clones are given a class, and other clones once, few, many or no size at all.

-	-	TRBV7-3	TRBJ1-1	TGTGCCAGCAGCTGGACTTTGAACACTGAAGCTTTCTTT	CASSWTLNTEAFF
TRBD1	-	TRBV29-1	TRBJ2-2	TGCAGCGGGGGGACAGGGGGCAACGGGGAGCTGTTTTTT	CSGGTGGNGELFF
-	-	TRBV28	TRBJ1-5	TGTGCCAGCAGTTTAAGGGACGTCCATCAGCCCCAGCATTTT	CASSLRDVHQPQHF
-	-	TRBV9	TRBJ2-3	TGTGCCAGCAGCGTAGTGAGCTTCACAGATACGCAGTATTTT	CASSVVSFTDTQYF
TRBD1	once	TRBV9	TRBJ1-4	TGTGCCAGCAGTCGTATCGCAGGGGGAGATGAAAAACTGTTTTTT	CASSRIAGGDEKLFF
-	-	TRBV6-1	TRBJ2-5	TGTGCCAGCAGTGTTGGGCCTACAGGGCAAGAGACCCAGTACTTC	CASSVGPTGQETQYF
TRBD2	-	TRBV11-3	TRBJ2-3	TGTGCCAGCAGCTCAGGACTAGCGGGGGTCACAGATACGCAGTATTTT	CASSSGLAGVTDTQYF
-	-	TRBV19	TRBJ1-1	TGTGCCAGTAGTCCACAGTACCGGGACGCCGAAGCTTTCTTT	CASSPQYRDAEAFF
-	-	TRBV29-1	TRBJ2-1	TGCAGCGTTGGCCCCCAGCAGGGGAACAATGAGCAGTTCTTC	CSVGPQQGNNEQFF
TRBD2	-	TRBV28	TRBJ2-5	TGTGCCAGCAGTCTGCTAGCGGGAGCGTCAGAGACCCAGTACTTC	CASSLLAGASETQYF
TRBD1	-	TRBV29-1	TRBJ2-5	TGCAGCGTTGCGACAGGGGGCTTGGGAGAGACCCAGTACTTC	CSVATGGLGETQYF
-	-	TRBV5-1	TRBJ1-1	TGCGCCAGCAGCTTGGTTGGGGCCACTGAAGCTTTCTTT	CASSLVGATEAFF
-	-	TRBV11-1	TRBJ1-1	TGTGCCAGCAGCTTAAGAAACAGGGACACTGAAGCTTTCTTT	CASSLRNRDTEAFF
-	-	TRBV9	TRBJ2-2	TGTGCCAGCAGTATAGGAGCGAGCACGAACACCGGGGAGCTGTTTTTT	CASSIGASTNTGELFF
-	-	TRBV19	TRBJ1-1	TGTGCCAGTAGCGCAGGTTGGGGGGGGAACACTGAAGCTTTCTTT	CASSAGWGGNTEAFF
TRBD2	-	TRBV30	TRBJ2-1	TGTGCCATCGCGCGAGCCCCTAGCGGGCCTTACAATGAGCAGTTCTTC	CAIARAPSGPYNEQFF
-	once	TRBV6-5	TRBJ1-2	TGTGCCAGCAGTACGGGAGGCTATGGCTACACCTTC	CASSTGGYGYTF
-	-	TRBV11-2	TRBJ1-6	TGTGCCAGCAGCTTGAAGGTTTCACCCCTCCACTTT	CASSLKVSPLHF
-	-	TRBV30	TRBJ1-6	TGTGCCTGGAGTACGGCAGGGCTAACGAGTTCACCCCTCCACTTT	CAWSTAGLTSSPLHF
TRBD2	-	TRBV30	TRBJ2-3	TGTGCCTTTAGTAGCGGGGGGGGAGCAGATACGCAGTATTTT	CAFSSGGGADTQYF
-	-	TRBV28	TRBJ1-2	TGTGCCAGCAGTTTGGCAGGGGCGTACTATGGCTACACCTTC	CASSLAGAYYGYTF
-	-	TRBV19	TRBJ1-6	TGTGCCAGTATGGCCAGATCCTCACTCTATAATTCACCCCTCCACTTT	CASMARSSLYNSPLHF
TRBD1	-	TRBV7-8	TRBJ1-2	TGTGCCAGCAGCTTATCGTGGACAGGGGCGCACTATGGCTACACCTTC	CASSLSWTGAHYGYTF
-	-	TRBV11-2	TRBJ1-6	TGTGCCAGCAGCTTACGACCGTCAGCAAATAATTCACCCCTCCACTTT	CASSLRPSANNSPLHF
-	once	TRBV19	TRBJ1-5	TGTGCCAGTAGTCCTTACAATCAGCCCCAGCATTTT	CASSPYNQPQHF
-	-	TRBV6-5	TRBJ1-5	TGTGCCAGCAGTTACTCCAGCCCCGGGCAGCCCCAGCATTTT	CASSYSSPGQPQHF
-	-	TRBV29-1	TRBJ2-1	TGCAGCGGTGGGGGCTACAATGAGCAGTTCTTC	CSGGGYNEQFF
-	-	TRBV2	TRBJ1-5	TGTGCCAGCAGGAGGGCGGGGCAGCCCCAGCATTTT	CASRRAGQPQHF
-	-	TRBV2	TRBJ2-6	TGTGCCAGCAGTTCCGACAGCTCTGGGGCCAACGTCCTGACTTTC	CASSSDSSGANVLTF
-	-	TRBV15	TRBJ1-2	TGTGCCACCAGCAGAGAATCTGCCCCGAGGCGGCAGGGCGGCTACACCTTC	CATSRESAPRRQGGYTF
-	-	TRBV2	TRBJ1-1	TGTGCCAGCATGGGCAGTGACACTGAAGCTTTCTTT	CASMGSDTEAFF
-	-	TRBV7-9	TRBJ1-5	TGTGCCAGCAGCCACGGGACTCTGGACGATCAGCCCCAGCATTTT	CASSHGTLDDQPQHF
-	-	TRBV9	TRBJ2-1	TGTGCCAGCAGCGTCAAGCAGAATGAGCAGTTCTTC	CASSVKQNEQFF
-	-	TRBV11-2	TRBJ1-3	TGTGCCAGCAGCTTAGGTATAGACTACTCTGGAAACACCATATATTTT	CASSLGIDYSGNTIYF
-	once	TRBV4-1	TRBJ2-6	TGCGCCAGCAGCCAAGATGGGACAACCATGGGGGCCAACGTCCTGACTTTC	CASSQDGTTMGANVLTF
-	-	TRBV25-1	TRBJ1-5	TGTGCCAGCAGTGTGTCGGGTCTGCCCCAGCATTTT	CASSVSGLPQHF
TRBD2	-	TRBV28	TRBJ2-1	TGTGCCAGCAGACTACTAGCGGGAACCTACAATGAGCAGTTCTTC	CASRLLAGTYNEQFF
-	-	TRBV7-7	TRBJ2-1	TGTGCTAGCAGCTTAGATAAGGGAAATGAGCAGTTCTTC	CASSLDKGNEQFF
-	-	TRBV28	TRBJ1-4	TGTGCCAGCTTATCGGGGGGGGAAAAACTGTTTTTT	CASLSGGEKLFF
-	-	TRBV11-2	TRBJ2-1	TGTGCCAGCAGCTTAGTAGTTCAGGGAAGGGCCGCGAATGAGCAGTTCTTC	CASSLVVQGRAANEQFF
-	once	TRBV28	TRBJ1-1	TGTGCCAGCAGTTTTAGGGGAAAAGTCCGAACCACTGAAGCTTTCTTT	CASSFRGKVRTTEAFF
TRBD1	once	TRBV30	TRBJ1-2	TGTGCCTGGAACCTCGACAGGGGTGGTGGCTACACCTTC	CAWNLDRGGGYTF
TRBD1	-	TRBV9	TRBJ2-7	TGTGCCAGCAGCGTAGGGACAGGGGAACCCTACGAGCAGTACTTC	CASSVGTGEPYEQYF
-	-	TRBV19	TRBJ2-7	TGTGCCAGTAGTATTCCCGGGCGGAACACCTACGAGCAGTACTTC	CASSIPGRNTYEQYF
-	-	TRBV4-1	TRBJ1-2	TGCGCCAGCAGCCAAATAGGCCGGACAGACTCGTATGGCTACACCTTC	CASSQIGRTDSYGYTF
-	-	TRBV7-8	TRBJ1-2	TGTGCCAGCAGCTTAGTTGGGTATGGCTACACCTTC	CASSLVGYGYTF
-	-	TRBV30	TRBJ2-2	TGTGCCTGGAGTGTACAAACCGGGGAGCTGTTTTTT	CAWSVQTGELFF
-	-	TRBV28	TRBJ1-4	TGTGCCAGCAGGGAAGGGTCTAGTGAAAAACTGTTTTTT	CASREGSSEKLFF
-	-	TRBV28	TRBJ1-2	TGTGCCAGCAGTGTTCCGGGACACGACCAGGGCTACACCTTC	CASSVPGHDQGYTF